This is a list of T cell receptor beta chains from one sample in a study of T cell repertoires in ileal Crohn's disease. Some clones are missing from TCRdb's copy, which holds only in-frame ones; the method was immunoSEQ multiplex PCR. The profile shows fewer than 650 clones, 82% of them singletons. Sequenced material: ileal tissue. The receptor source for this set is an adult with Crohn's disease. CDR3s include the opening cysteine and the closing phenylalanine or tryptophan. The D gene is left open where the match is weak. Only part of the rows carry a size: once, few, many, or a class if the clone is expanded.

TRBD1	TRBV10-3	TRBJ1-4	-	CAISDVDRGNEKLFF	TGTGCCATCAGTGACGTGGACAGGGGAAATGAAAAACTGTTTTTT
TRBD1	TRBV2	TRBJ1-2	-	CASSEEGARWGYTF	TGTGCCAGCAGTGAAGAGGGGGCGCGATGGGGCTACACCTTC
TRBD1	TRBV5-4	TRBJ2-7	-	CASSLRTGGVYEQYF	TGTGCCAGCAGCTTAAGGACAGGGGGTGTGTACGAGCAGTACTTC
-	TRBV10-3	TRBJ2-3	-	CAISENAVLTDTQYF	TGTGCCATCAGTGAGAATGCGGTACTCACAGATACGCAGTATTTT
TRBD1	TRBV11-2	TRBJ2-7	-	CASSHPQGERDSYEQYF	TGTGCCAGCAGCCACCCACAGGGGGAGAGGGACTCTTACGAGCAGTACTTC
TRBD1	TRBV11-3	TRBJ2-1	-	CASSLDDRGKVIGENEQFF	TGTGCCAGCAGCTTAGACGACAGGGGCAAAGTGATCGGTGAAAATGAGCAGTTCTTC
-	TRBV4-1	TRBJ2-3	-	CASSQDPVGGDTQYF	TGCGCCAGCAGCCAAGATCCAGTCGGGGGAGATACGCAGTATTTT
-	TRBV14	TRBJ2-7	-	CASSQGPGTQYEQYF	TGTGCCAGCAGCCAAGGACCCGGGACCCAATACGAGCAGTACTTC
-	TRBV11-2	TRBJ2-1	-	CASSSKSYNEQFF	TGTGCCAGCAGCTCGAAGTCTTACAATGAGCAGTTCTTC
-	TRBV6-1	TRBJ2-7	-	CASRTILSGSYEQYF	TGTGCCAGCAGAACCATACTTAGCGGATCCTACGAGCAGTACTTC
TRBD2	TRBV25-1	TRBJ2-3	-	CASSEGGFSGSFSDTQYF	TGTGCCAGCAGTGAAGGGGGGTTTAGCGGGAGCTTCTCAGATACGCAGTATTTT
TRBD2	TRBV2	TRBJ2-6	-	CASSVLAGRGANVLTF	TGTGCCAGCAGTGTACTAGCGGGACGCGGGGCCAACGTCCTGACTTTC
-	TRBV6-6	TRBJ2-7	-	CASKPGSPYEQYF	TGTGCCAGCAAGCCCGGGTCCCCCTACGAGCAGTACTTC
-	TRBV5-4	TRBJ1-6	once	CATQAGSNSPLHF	TGTGCCACCCAGGCCGGTTCCAATTCACCCCTCCACTTT
TRBD1	TRBV27	TRBJ1-5	-	CASNDRGGNQPQHF	TGTGCCAGCAACGACAGGGGAGGCAATCAGCCCCAGCATTTT
TRBD1	TRBV19	TRBJ1-2	-	CASSPRDSLIGYTF	TGTGCCAGTAGTCCCCGGGACAGTCTGATCGGCTACACCTTC
-	TRBV5-5	TRBJ1-2	once	CASSPRDGSANYGYTF	TGTGCCAGCAGCCCCCGGGACGGATCAGCTAACTATGGCTACACCTTC
TRBD1	TRBV18	TRBJ2-7	-	CASSPPIGGREQYF	TGTGCCAGCTCACCACCAATAGGGGGCCGCGAGCAGTACTTC
TRBD1	TRBV6-1	TRBJ1-6	-	CASSDTTGDNSPLHF	TGTGCCAGCAGTGATACGACAGGGGATAATTCACCCCTCCACTTT
-	TRBV5-4	TRBJ1-1	-	CASSLGVSGMNTEAFF	TGTGCCAGCAGCTTGGGGGTTTCGGGGATGAACACTGAAGCTTTCTTT
-	TRBV2	TRBJ2-1	-	CARGLRSYNEQFF	TGTGCCAGGGGACTCCGATCTTACAATGAGCAGTTCTTC
-	TRBV5-4	TRBJ2-3	-	CAGSGFYTDTQYF	TGTGCCGGGTCGGGATTTTACACAGATACGCAGTATTTT
TRBD1	TRBV2	TRBJ2-7	-	CARGGQGTNEQYF	TGTGCCAGGGGGGGACAGGGGACCAACGAGCAGTACTTC
TRBD1	TRBV5-6	TRBJ2-7	-	CASSWGETGGEQYF	TGTGCCAGCAGCTGGGGGGAGACAGGGGGAGAGCAGTACTTC
-	TRBV7-6	TRBJ2-7	hyperexpanded	CASSLASGPYEQYF	TGTGCCAGCAGCTTAGCTAGCGGACCGTACGAGCAGTACTTC
TRBD2	TRBV4-1	TRBJ2-1	-	CASSQYVAGGGNEQFF	TGCGCCAGCAGCCAATACGTAGCGGGAGGCGGTAATGAGCAGTTCTTC